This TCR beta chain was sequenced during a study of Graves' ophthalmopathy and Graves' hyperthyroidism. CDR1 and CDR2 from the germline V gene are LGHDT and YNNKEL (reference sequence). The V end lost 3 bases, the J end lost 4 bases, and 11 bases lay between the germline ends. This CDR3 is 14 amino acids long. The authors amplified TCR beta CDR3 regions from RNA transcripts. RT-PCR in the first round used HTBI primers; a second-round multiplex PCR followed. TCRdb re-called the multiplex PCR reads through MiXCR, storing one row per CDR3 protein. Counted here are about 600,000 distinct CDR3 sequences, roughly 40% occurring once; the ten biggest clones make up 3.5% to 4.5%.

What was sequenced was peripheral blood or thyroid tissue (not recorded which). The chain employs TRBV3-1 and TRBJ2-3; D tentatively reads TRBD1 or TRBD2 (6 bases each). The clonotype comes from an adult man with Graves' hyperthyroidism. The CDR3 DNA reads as TGTGCCAGCAGCCAGAGGGGGGAATCAGATACGCAGTATTTT. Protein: CASSQRGESDTQYF.